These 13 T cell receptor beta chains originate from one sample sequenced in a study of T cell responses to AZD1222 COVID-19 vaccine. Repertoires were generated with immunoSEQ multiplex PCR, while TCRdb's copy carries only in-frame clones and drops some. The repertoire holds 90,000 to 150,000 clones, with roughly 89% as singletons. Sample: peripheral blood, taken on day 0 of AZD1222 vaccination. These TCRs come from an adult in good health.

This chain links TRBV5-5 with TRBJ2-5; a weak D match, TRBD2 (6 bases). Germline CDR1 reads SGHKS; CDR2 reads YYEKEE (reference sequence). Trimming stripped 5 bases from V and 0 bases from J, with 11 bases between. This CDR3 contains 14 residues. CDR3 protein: CASRPRDYQETQYF. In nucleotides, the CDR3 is TGTGCCAGCAGACCGCGGGATTACCAAGAGACCCAGTACTTC.

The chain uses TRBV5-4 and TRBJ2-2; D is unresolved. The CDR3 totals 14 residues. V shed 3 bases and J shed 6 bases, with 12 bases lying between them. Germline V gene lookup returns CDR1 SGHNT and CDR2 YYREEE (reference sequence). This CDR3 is CASSSATGPGELFF. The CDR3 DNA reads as TGTGCCAGCAGCTCCGCGACCGGGCCCGGGGAGCTGTTTTTT.

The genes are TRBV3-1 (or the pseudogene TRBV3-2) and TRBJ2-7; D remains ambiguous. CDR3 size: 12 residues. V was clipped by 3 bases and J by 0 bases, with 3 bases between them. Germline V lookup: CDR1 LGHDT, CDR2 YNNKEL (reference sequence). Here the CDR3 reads CASSHDSYEQYF. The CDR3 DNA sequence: TGTGCCAGCAGCCATGACTCCTACGAGCAGTACTTC.

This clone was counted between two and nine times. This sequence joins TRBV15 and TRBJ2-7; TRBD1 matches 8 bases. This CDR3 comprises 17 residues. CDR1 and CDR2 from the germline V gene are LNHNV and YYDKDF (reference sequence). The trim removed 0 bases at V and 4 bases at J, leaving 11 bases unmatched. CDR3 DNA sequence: TGTGCCACCAGCAGAGATCGCAGGTCAGGGGGCGGGTACGAGCAGTACTTC. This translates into CATSRDRRSGGGYEQYF.

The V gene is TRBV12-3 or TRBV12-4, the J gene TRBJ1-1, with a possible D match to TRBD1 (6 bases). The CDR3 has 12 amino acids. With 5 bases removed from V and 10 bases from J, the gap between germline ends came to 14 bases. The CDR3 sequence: CASSPSGGLAFF. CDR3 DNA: TGTGCCAGCAGTCCCAGCGGGGGCCTAGCTTTCTTT.

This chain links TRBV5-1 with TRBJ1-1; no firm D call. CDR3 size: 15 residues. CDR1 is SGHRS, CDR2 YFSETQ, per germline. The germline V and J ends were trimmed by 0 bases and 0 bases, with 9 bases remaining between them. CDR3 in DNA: TGCGCCAGCAGCTTGGTTTCGGGGATGAACACTGAAGCTTTCTTT. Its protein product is CASSLVSGMNTEAFF.

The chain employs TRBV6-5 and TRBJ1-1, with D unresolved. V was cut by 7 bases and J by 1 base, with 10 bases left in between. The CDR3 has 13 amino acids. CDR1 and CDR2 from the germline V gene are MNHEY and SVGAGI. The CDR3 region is CASTGEGNTEAFF. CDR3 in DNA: TGTGCCAGCACGGGTGAGGGGAACACTGAAGCTTTCTTT.

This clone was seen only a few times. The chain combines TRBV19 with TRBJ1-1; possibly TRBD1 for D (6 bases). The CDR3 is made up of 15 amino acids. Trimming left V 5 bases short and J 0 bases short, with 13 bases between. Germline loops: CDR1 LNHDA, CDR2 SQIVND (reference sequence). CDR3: CASSEGRTVNTEAFF. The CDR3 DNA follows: TGTGCCAGTAGTGAAGGTCGGACAGTGAACACTGAAGCTTTCTTT.

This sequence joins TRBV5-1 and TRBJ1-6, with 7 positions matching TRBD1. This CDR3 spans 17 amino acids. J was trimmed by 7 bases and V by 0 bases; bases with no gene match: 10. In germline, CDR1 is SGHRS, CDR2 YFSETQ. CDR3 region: CASSLANVQGGNSPLHF. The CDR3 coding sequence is TGCGCCAGCAGCTTGGCCAATGTGCAGGGGGGAAATTCACCCCTCCACTTT.

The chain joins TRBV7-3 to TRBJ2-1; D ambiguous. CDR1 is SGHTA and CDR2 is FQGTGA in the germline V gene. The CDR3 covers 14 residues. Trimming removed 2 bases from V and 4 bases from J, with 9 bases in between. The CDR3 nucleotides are TGTGCCAGCAGCTTAGGTCACGGGTACAATGAGCAGTTCTTC. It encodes CASSLGHGYNEQFF.

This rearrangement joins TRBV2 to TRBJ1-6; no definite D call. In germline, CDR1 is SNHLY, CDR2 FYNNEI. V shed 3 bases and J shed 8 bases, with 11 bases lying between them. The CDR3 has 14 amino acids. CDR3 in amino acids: CASSELGRDSPLHF. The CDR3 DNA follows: TGTGCCAGCAGTGAGCTGGGAAGGGATTCACCCCTCCACTTT.

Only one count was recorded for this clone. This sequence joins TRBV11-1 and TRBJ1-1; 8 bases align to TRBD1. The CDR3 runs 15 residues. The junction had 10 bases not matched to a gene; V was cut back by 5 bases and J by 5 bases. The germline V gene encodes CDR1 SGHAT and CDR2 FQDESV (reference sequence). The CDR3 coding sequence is TGTGCCAGCAGCCCAAGGACAGGGCTAAGGACTGAAGCTTTCTTT. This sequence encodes CASSPRTGLRTEAFF.

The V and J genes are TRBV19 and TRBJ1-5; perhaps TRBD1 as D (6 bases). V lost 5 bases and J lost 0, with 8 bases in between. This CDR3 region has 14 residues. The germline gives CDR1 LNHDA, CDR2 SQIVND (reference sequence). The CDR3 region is CASSRTDSNQPQHF. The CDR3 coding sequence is TGTGCCAGTAGTCGGACAGATAGCAATCAGCCCCAGCATTTT.